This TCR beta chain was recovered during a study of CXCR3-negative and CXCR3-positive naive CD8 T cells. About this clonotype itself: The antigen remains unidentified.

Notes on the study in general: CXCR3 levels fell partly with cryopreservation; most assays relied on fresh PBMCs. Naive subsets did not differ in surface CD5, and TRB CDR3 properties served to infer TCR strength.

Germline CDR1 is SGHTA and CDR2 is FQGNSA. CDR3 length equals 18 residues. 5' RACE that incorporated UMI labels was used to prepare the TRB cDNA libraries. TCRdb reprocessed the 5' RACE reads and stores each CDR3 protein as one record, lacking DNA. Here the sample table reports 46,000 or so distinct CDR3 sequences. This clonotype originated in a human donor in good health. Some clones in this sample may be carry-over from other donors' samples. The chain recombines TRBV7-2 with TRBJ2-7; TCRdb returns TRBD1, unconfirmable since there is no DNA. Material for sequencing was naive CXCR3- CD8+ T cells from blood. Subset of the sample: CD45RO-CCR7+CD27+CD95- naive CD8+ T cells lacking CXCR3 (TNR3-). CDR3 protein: CASSLTVYSTGVSYEQYF.